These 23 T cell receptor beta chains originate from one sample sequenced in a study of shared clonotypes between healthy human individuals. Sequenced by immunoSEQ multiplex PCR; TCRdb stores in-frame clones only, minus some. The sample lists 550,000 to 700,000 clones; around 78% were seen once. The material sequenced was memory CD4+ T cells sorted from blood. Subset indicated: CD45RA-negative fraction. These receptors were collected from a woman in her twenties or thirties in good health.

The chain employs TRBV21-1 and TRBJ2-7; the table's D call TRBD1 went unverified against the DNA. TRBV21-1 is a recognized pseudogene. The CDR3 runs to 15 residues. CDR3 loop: CASSKPGQETYEQYF. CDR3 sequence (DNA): TGTGCCAGCAGCAAGCCAGGACAAGAAACCTACGAGCAGTACTTC.

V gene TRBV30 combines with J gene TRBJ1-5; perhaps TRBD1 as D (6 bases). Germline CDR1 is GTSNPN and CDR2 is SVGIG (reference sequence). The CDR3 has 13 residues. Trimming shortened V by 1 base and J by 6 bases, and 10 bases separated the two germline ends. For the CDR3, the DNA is TGTGCCTGGAGTGGGGGGGGCTTTCAGCCCCAGCATTTT. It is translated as CAWSGGGFQPQHF.

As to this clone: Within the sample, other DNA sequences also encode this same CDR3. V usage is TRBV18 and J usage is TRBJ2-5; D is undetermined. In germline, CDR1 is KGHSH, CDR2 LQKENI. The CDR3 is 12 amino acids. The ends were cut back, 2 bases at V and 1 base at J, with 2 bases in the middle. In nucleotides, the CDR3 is TGTGCCAGCTCACCATCCCAAGAGACCCAGTACTTC. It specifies CASSPSQETQYF.

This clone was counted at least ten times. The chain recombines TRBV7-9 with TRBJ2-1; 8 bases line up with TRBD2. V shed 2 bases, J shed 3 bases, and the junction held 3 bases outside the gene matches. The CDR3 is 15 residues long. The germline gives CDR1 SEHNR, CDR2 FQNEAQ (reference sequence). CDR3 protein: CASSLTSGFYNEQFF. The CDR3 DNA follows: TGTGCCAGCAGCTTAACTAGCGGATTCTACAATGAGCAGTTCTTC.

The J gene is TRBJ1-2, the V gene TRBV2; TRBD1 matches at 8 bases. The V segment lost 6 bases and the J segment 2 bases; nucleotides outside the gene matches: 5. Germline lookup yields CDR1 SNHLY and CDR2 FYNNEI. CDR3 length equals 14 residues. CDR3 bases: TGTGCCAGCAGCTTGGGACAGGACAACTATGGCTACACCTTC. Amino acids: CASSLGQDNYGYTF. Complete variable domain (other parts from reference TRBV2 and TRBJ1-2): EPEVTQTPSHQVTQMGQEVILRCVPISNHLYFYWYRQILGQKVEFLVSFYNNEISEKSEIFDDQFSVERPDGSNFTLKIRSTKLEDSAMYFCASSLGQDNYGYTFGSGTRLTVV.

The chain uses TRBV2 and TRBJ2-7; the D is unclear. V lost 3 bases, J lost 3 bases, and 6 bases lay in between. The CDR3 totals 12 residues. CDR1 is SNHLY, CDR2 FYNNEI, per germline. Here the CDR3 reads CASSELLYEQYF. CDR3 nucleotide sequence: TGTGCCAGCAGTGAGCTACTCTACGAGCAGTACTTC.

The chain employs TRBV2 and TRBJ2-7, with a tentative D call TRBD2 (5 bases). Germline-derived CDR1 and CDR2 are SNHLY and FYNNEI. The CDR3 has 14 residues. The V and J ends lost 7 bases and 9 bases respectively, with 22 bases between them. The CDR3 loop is CASNDFEGGGGQYF. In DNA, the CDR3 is TGTGCCAGCAATGATTTTGAGGGTGGAGGCGGGCAGTACTTC.

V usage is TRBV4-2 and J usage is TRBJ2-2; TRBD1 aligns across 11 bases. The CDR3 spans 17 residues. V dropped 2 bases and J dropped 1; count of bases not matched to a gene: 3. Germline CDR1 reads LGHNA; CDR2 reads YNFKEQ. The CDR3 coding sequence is TGTGCCAGCAGCCAACCGGGACAGGGGGTGAACACCGGGGAGCTGTTTTTT. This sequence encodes CASSQPGQGVNTGELFF.

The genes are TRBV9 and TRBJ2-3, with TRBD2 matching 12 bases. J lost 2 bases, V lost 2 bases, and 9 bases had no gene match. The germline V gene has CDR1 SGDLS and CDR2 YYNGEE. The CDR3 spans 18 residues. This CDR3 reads CASSVGPLAGGNTDTQYF. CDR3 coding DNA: TGTGCCAGCAGCGTGGGACCTCTAGCGGGAGGGAACACAGATACGCAGTATTTT.

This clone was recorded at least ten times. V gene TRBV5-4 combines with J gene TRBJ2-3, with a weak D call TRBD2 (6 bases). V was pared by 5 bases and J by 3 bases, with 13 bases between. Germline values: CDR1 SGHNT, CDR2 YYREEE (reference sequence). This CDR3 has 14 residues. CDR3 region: CASRSSGWTDTQYF. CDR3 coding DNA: TGTGCCAGCAGGTCGAGCGGGTGGACAGATACGCAGTATTTT.

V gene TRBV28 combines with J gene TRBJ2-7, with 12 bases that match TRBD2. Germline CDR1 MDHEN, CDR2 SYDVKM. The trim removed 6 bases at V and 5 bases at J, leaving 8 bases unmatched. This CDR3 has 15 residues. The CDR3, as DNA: TGTGCCAGCAGACGCGGACTAGCGGGAACCCACGAGCAGTACTTC. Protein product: CASRRGLAGTHEQYF.

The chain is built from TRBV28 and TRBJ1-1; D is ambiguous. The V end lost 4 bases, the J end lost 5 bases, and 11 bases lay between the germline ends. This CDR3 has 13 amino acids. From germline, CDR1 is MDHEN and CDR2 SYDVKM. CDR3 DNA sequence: TGTGCCAGCAGTTCGGAGTTCGGGACTGAAGCTTTCTTT. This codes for CASSSEFGTEAFF.

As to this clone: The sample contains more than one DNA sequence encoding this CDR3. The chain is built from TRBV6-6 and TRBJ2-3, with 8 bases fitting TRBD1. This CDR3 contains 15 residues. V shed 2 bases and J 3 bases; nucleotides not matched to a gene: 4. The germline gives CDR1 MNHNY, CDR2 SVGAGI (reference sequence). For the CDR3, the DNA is TGTGCCAGCAGTTACGGAACAGGGGGAACAGATACGCAGTATTTT. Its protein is CASSYGTGGTDTQYF.

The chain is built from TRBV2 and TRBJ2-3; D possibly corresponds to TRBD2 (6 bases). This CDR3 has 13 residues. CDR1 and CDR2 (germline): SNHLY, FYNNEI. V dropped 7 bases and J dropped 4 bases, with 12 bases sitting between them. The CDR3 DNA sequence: TGTGCCAGCACCGGGACTTCCTCAGATACGCAGTATTTT. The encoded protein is CASTGTSSDTQYF.

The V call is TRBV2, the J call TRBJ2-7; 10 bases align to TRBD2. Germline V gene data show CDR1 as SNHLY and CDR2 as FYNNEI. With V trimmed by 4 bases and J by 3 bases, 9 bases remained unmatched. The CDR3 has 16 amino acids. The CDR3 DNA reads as TGTGCCAGCAGTGGACGACTAGCGGGTCTACTCTACGAGCAGTACTTC. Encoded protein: CASSGRLAGLLYEQYF.

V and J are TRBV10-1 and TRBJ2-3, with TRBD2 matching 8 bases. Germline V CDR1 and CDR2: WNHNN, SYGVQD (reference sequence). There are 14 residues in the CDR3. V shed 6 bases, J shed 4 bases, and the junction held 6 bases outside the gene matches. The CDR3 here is CASSSAGDSDTQYF. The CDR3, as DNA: TGCGCCAGCAGCTCAGCGGGAGACTCAGATACGCAGTATTTT.

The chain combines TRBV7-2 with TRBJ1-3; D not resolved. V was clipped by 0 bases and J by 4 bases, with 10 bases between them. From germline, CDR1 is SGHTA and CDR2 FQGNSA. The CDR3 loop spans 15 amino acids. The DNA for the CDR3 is TGTGCCAGCAGCTTAGCCCCAGGACCGGGAAACACCATATATTTT. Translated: CASSLAPGPGNTIYF.

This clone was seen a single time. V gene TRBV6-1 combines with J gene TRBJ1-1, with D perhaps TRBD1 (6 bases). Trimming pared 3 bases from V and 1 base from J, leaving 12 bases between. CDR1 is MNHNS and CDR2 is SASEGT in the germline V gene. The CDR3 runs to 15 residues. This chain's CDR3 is CASSEMGQANTEAFF. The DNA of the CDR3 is TGTGCCAGCAGTGAGATGGGACAAGCGAACACTGAAGCTTTCTTT.

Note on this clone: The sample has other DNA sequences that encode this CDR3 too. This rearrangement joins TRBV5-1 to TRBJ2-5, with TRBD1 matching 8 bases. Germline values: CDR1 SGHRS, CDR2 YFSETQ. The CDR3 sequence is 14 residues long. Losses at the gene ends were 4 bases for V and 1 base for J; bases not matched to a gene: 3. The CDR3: CASSPGQVQETQYF. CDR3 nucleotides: TGCGCCAGCAGCCCGGGACAGGTCCAAGAGACCCAGTACTTC.

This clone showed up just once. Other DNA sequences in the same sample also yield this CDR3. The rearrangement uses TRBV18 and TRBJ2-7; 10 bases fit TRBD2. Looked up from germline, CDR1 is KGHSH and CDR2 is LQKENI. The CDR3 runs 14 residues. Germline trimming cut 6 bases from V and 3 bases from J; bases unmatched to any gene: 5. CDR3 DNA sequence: TGTGCCAGCTCTCCAACTAGCGGGAACTACGAGCAGTACTTC. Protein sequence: CASSPTSGNYEQYF.

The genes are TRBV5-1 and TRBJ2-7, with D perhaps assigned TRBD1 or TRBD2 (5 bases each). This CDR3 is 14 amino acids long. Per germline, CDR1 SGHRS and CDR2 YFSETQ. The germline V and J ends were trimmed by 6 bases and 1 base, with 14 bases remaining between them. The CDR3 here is CASKVRDASYEQYF. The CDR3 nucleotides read TGCGCCAGCAAGGTTCGGGACGCTTCCTACGAGCAGTACTTC. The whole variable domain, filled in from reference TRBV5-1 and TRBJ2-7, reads KAGVTQTPRYLIKTRGQQVTLSCSPISGHRSVSWYQQTPGQGLQFLFEYFSETQRNKGNFPGRFSGRQFSNSRSEMNVSTLELGDSALYLCASKVRDASYEQYFGPGTRLTVT.

This chain's CDR3 is CASSPPGTSYYEQYF. CDR3 nucleotide sequence: TGTGCCAGCAGTCCGCCGGGGACTTCCTATTACGAGCAGTACTTC. The chain is built from TRBV6-5 and TRBJ2-7; tentatively, D is TRBD2 (6 bases). The CDR3 spans 15 residues. Germline CDR1 reads MNHEY; CDR2 reads SVGAGI. Trimming took 5 bases from V and 4 from J, leaving 18 bases between them.

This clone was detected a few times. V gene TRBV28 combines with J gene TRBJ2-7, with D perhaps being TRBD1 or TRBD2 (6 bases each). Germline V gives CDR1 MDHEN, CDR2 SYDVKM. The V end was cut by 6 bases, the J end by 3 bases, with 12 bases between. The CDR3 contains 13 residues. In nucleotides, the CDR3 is TGTGCCAGCAGCGGGGGACACATCTACGAGCAGTACTTC. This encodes CASSGGHIYEQYF.